This T cell receptor beta chain was recovered during a study of OX40 agonist ivuxolimab in advanced cancers. Only one count was recorded for this clone. Its matching antigen is unknown. Findings and limits, study-wide: Clonal expansion among partial responders at 0.1-3.0 mg/kg ranked near the lowest. On average, CD8+ T cells had more expanded clones than CD4+.

The CDR3 runs 15 residues. Deletions cut 4 bases from V and 5 bases from J, with 16 bases between. The V gene's germline CDR1 is SGHNT and CDR2 YYREEE (reference sequence). Sequenced by immunoSEQ multiplex PCR; TCRdb stores in-frame clones only, minus some. The sample has around 76,000 clones, roughly 90% seen once. The chain joins TRBV5-4 to TRBJ2-1; D possibly corresponds to TRBD2 (5 bases). Sequenced material: CD4+ or CD8+ T cells sorted from blood, taken in a trial of the OX40 agonist ivuxolimab. This TCR was sampled from an adult with an advanced solid tumor such as melanoma, head and neck, liver or kidney cancer. The CDR3: CASSLDSYWDNEQFF. The CDR3 nucleotides are TGTGCCAGCAGCCTGGACTCCTACTGGGACAATGAGCAGTTCTTC.